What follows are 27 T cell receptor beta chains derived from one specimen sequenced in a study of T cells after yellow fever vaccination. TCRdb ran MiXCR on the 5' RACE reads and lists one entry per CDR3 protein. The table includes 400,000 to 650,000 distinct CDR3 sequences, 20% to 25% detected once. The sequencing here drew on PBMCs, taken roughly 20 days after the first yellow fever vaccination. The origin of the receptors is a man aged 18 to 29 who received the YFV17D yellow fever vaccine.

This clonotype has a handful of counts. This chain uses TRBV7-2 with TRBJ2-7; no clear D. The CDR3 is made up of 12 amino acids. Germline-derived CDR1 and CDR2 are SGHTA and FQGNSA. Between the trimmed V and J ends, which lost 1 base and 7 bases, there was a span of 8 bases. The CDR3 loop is CASSLGYQEQYF. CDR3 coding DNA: TGTGCCAGCAGCTTAGGTTATCAGGAGCAGTACTTC.

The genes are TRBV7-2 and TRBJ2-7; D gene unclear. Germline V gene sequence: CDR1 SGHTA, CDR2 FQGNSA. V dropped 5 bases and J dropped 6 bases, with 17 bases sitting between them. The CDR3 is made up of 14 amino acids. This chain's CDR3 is CASSPTSSYPEQYF. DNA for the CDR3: TGTGCCAGCAGCCCTACCAGCAGCTACCCCGAGCAGTACTTC.

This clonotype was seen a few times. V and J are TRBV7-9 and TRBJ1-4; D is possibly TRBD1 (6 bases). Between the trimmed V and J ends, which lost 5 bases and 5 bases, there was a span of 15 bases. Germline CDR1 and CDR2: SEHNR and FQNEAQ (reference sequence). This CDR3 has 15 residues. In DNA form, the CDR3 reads TGTGCCAGCAGCAAGTACGGACAGCAGAATGAAAAACTGTTTTTT. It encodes CASSKYGQQNEKLFF. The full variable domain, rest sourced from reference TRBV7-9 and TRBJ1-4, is DTGVSQNPRHKITKRGQNVTFRCDPISEHNRLYWYRQTLGQGPEFLTYFQNEAQLEKSRLLSDRFSAERPKGSFSTLEIQRTEQGDSAMYLCASSKYGQQNEKLFFGSGTQLSVL.

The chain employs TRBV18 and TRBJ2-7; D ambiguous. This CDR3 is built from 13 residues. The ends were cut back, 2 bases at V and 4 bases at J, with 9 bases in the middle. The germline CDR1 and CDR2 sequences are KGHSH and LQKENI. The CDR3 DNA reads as TGTGCCAGCTCACCATCGGAAAGATACGAGCAGTACGTC. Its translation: CASSPSERYEQYV.

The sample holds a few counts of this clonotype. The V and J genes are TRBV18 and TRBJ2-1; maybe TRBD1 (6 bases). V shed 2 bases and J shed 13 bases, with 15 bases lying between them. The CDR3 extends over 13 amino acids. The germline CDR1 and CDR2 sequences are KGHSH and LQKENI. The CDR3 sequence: CASSPGHQGSQFF. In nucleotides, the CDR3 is TGTGCCAGCTCACCAGGACACCAGGGGTCCCAGTTCTTC.

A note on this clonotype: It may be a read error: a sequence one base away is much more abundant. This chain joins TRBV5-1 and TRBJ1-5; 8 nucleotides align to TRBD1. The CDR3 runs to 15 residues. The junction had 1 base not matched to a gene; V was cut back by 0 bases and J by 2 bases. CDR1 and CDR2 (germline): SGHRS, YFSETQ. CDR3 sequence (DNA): TGCGCCAGCAGCTTGGGGACAGGGTGCAATCAGCCCCAGCATTTT. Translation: CASSLGTGCNQPQHF. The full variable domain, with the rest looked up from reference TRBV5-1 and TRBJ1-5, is KAGVTQTPRYLIKTRGQQVTLSCSPISGHRSVSWYQQTPGQGLQFLFEYFSETQRNKGNFPGRFSGRQFSNSRSEMNVSTLELGDSALYLCASSLGTGCNQPQHFGDGTRLSIL.

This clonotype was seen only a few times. The CDR3 region has the DNA TGTGCCAGTAGTAGACAGGGGAGATGGGCGAAGCCCCAGCATTTT. As protein: CASSRQGRWAKPQHF. The V call is TRBV19, the J call TRBJ1-5; 8 nucleotides match TRBD1. The CDR3 is made up of 15 amino acids. Trimming took 4 bases from V and 8 from J; bases not matched to a gene: 10. In germline, CDR1 is LNHDA, CDR2 SQIVND (reference sequence).

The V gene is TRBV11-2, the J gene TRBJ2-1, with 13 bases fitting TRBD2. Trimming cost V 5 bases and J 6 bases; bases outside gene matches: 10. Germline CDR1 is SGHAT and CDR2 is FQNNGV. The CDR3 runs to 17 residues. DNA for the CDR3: TGTGCCAGCAGCCTCTGGACTAGCGGGGGTGGCTTCAATGAGCAGTTCTTC. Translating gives CASSLWTSGGGFNEQFF.

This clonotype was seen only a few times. The DNA of the CDR3 is TGCGCCAGCAGCCGGGTCGGCAGGGGCTTGGAGGACACCTTC. Translating gives CASSRVGRGLEDTF. The rearrangement uses TRBV5-1 and TRBJ1-2; TRBD1 might be the D (6 bases). The CDR3 has 14 amino acids. CDR1 and CDR2 from the germline V gene are SGHRS and YFSETQ. V was clipped by 4 bases and J by 12 bases, with 22 bases between them.

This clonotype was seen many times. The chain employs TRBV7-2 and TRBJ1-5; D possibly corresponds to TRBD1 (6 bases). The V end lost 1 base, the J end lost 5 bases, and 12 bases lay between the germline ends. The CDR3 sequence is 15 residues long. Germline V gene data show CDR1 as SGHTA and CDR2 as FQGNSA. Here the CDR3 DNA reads TGTGCCAGCAGCTTAGAGGGGGGGCGAGATCAGCCCCAGCATTTT. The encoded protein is CASSLEGGRDQPQHF.

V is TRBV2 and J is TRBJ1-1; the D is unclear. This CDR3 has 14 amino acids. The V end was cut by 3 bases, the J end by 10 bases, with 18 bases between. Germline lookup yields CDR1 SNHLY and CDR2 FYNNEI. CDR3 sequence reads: CASSERAAPGGAFF. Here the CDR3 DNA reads TGTGCCAGCAGTGAGAGGGCAGCTCCCGGAGGAGCTTTCTTT.

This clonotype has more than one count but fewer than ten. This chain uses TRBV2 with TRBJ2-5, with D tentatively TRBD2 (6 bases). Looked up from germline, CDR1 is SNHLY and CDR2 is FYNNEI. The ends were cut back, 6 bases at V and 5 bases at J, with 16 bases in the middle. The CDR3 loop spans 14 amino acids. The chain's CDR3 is CASRRGIGSETQYF. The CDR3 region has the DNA TGTGCCAGCAGACGGGGGATTGGGTCGGAGACCCAGTACTTC.

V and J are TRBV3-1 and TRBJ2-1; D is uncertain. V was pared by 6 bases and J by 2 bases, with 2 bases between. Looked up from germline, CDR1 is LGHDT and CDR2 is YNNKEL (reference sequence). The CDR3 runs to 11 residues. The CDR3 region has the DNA TGTGCCAGCAGGACCTACAATGAGCAGTTCTTC. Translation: CASRTYNEQFF.

The CDR3 here is CASMGSYNSPLHF. The CDR3 DNA reads as TGTGCCAGCATGGGCTCCTATAATTCACCCCTCCACTTT. The chain employs TRBV2 and TRBJ1-6; D gene uncertain. V was pared by 7 bases and J by 0 bases, with 4 bases between. This CDR3 spans 13 amino acids. Germline V lookup: CDR1 SNHLY, CDR2 FYNNEI.

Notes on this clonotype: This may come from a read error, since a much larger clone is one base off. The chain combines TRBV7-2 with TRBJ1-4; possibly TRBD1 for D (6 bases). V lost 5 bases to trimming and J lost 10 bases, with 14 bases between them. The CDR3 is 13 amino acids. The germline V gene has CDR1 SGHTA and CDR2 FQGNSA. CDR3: CASSPGQRGKLFF. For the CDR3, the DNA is TGTGCCAGCAGCCCAGGACAGAGGGGAAAACTGTTTTTT.

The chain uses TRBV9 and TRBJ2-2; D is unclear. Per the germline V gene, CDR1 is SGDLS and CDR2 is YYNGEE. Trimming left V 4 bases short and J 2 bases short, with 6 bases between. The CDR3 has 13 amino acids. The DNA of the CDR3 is TGTGCCAGCAGCATTTTTAACACCGGGGAGCTGTTTTTT. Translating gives CASSIFNTGELFF.

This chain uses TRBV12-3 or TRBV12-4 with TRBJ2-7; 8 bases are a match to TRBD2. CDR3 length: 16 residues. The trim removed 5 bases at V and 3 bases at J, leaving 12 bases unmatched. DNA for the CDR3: TGTGCCAGCAGTCCCCGGCACGGGGGGGCCAACTACGAGCAGTACTTC. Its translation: CASSPRHGGANYEQYF.

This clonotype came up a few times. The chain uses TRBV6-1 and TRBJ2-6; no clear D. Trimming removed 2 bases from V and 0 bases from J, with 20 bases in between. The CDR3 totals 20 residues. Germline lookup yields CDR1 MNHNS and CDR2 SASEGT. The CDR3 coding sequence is TGTGCCAGCAGTGAAAGTTTAACGCAAGTCCATTTCTCTGGGGCCAACGTCCTGACTTTC. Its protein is CASSESLTQVHFSGANVLTF.

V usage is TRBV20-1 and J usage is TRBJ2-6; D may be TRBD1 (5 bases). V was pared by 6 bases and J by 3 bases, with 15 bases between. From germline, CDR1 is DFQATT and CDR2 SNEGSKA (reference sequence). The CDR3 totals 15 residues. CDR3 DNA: TGCAGTGCGCAACCAGGGATGGGTGGGGCCAACGTCCTGACTTTC. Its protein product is CSAQPGMGGANVLTF.

The CDR3 DNA sequence: TGTGCCAGCAGTACCGATTCGGATGAGCAGTTCTTC. This translates into CASSTDSDEQFF. The chain has TRBV6-2 or TRBV6-3 and TRBJ2-1; no firm D call. The germline V gene encodes CDR1 MNHEY and CDR2 SVGEGT. The CDR3 is 12 amino acids. Trimming pared 5 bases from V and 8 bases from J, leaving 10 bases between.

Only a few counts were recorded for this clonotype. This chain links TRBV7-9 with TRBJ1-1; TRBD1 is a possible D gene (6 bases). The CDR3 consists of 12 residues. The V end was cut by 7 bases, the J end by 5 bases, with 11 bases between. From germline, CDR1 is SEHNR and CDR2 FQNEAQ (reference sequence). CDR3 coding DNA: TGTGCCAGCACGGGGGGGCTGACTGAAGCTTTCTTT. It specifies CASTGGLTEAFF. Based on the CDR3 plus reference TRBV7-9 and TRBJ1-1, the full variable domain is DTGVSQNPRHKITKRGQNVTFRCDPISEHNRLYWYRQTLGQGPEFLTYFQNEAQLEKSRLLSDRFSAERPKGSFSTLEIQRTEQGDSAMYLCASTGGLTEAFFGQGTRLTVV.

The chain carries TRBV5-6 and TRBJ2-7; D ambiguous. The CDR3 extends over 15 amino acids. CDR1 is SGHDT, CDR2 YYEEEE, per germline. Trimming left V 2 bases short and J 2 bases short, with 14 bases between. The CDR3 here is CASSFADAQAYEQYV. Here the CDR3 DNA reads TGTGCCAGCAGCTTTGCCGATGCCCAAGCCTACGAGCAGTACGTC.

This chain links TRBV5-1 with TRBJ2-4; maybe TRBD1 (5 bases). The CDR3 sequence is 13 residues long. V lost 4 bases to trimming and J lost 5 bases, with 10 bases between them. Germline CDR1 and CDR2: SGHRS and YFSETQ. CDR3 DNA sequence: TGCGCCAGCAGCCGTACAGGAGAAAACATTCAGTACTTC. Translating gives CASSRTGENIQYF. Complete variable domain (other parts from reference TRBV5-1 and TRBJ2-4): KAGVTQTPRYLIKTRGQQVTLSCSPISGHRSVSWYQQTPGQGLQFLFEYFSETQRNKGNFPGRFSGRQFSNSRSEMNVSTLELGDSALYLCASSRTGENIQYFGAGTRLSVL.

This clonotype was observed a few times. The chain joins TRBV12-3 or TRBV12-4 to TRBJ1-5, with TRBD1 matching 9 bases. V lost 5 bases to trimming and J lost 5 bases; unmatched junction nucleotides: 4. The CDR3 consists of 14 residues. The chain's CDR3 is CASSTGGPYQPQHF. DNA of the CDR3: TGTGCCAGCAGTACAGGGGGCCCCTATCAGCCCCAGCATTTT.

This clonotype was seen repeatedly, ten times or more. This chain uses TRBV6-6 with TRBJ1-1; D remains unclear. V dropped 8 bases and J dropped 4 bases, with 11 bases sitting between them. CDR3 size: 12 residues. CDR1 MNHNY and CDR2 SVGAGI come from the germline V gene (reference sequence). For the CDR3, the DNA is TGTGCCAGCGCCCCCCAAGGCACTGAAGCTTTCTTT. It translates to CASAPQGTEAFF.

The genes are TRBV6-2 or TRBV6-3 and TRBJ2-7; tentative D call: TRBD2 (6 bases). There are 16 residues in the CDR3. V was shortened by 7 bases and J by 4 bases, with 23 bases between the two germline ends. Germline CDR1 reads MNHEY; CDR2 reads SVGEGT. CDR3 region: CASNDGVPGEPYEQYF. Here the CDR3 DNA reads TGTGCCAGCAACGACGGGGTCCCGGGGGAACCTTACGAGCAGTACTTC.

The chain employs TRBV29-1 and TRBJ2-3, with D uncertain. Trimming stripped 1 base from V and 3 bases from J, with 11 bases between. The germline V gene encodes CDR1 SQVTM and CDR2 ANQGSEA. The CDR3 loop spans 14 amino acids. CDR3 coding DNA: TGCAGCGTTGAAGGTCCCCAGAGAACAGATACGCAGTATTTT. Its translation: CSVEGPQRTDTQYF.